In its sample, the clone carrying this TCR beta chain is large. Its matching antigen is unknown. TCRdb keeps only in-frame clones here, not all; method: immunoSEQ multiplex PCR. Among over a thousand clones, around 23% were seen once, and the ten largest hold 15% to 20%. Germline trimming cut 2 bases from V and 0 bases from J; bases unmatched to any gene: 3. Germline values: CDR1 SGHNT, CDR2 YENEEA. The CDR3 consists of 15 residues. The sample belongs to a study of T cells in localized non-small cell lung cancer. Study-wide findings and caveats: Longer survival (overall) was linked to higher T cell density in blood. Only one tumor region was sequenced, so heterogeneity remains possible.

This sample comprised normal lung tissue next to the tumor, obtained before any cancer treatment. The gene calls are TRBV11-3 and TRBJ1-1, with 7 positions matching TRBD1. This clonotype was sampled from a male donor aged 60 or over with stage III squamous cell lung carcinoma. CDR3 nucleotides: TGTGCCAGCAGCTTACCGGGACAGATGAACACTGAAGCTTTCTTT. Protein: CASSLPGQMNTEAFF.